This T cell receptor beta chain was sequenced during a study of CD8 T cells in ankylosing spondylitis. Quantitative 5'-RACE with molecular barcodes produced the TCR beta libraries. Each CDR3 protein gets one entry after TCRdb re-called the 5' RACE reads with MiXCR. The sample gives about 8,800 distinct CDR3 sequences, 5% to 6.5% of which show up once; roughly 37% is in the top ten. There are 15 residues in the CDR3. CDR1 SGDLS and CDR2 YYNGEE come from the germline V gene. With 4 bases removed from V and 1 base from J, the gap between germline ends came to 15 bases. This clonotype was found many times. Its antigen is undetermined. Study results and caveats: Disease-linked clones displayed a CD8+ phenotype and appeared relatively rarely in peripheral blood. The authors reported significant enrichment of disease-linked clones in matched ankylosing spondylitis synovial fluid.

The sample comprised blood, either unsorted or a sorted T cell fraction (not recorded which). The source of this sequence is a female donor with ankylosing spondylitis or in good health (not recorded which). The V and J genes are TRBV9 and TRBJ2-7; possibly TRBD1 or TRBD2 for D (6 bases each). CDR3 DNA sequence: TGTGCCAGCAGCCCGGGGGACACCCAGTCCTACGAGCAGTACTTC. It encodes CASSPGDTQSYEQYF.